Listed below are T cell receptor beta chains from one sample, sequenced in a study of blood T cells in healthy people across ages. TCRdb used MiXCR to reprocess the 5' RACE reads, holding one entry per CDR3 protein. Among more than 1.4 million distinct CDR3 sequences listed, 42% were seen once. The sequencing sample was made of blood. These receptors all come from a woman younger than 30 in good health. Each CDR3 is given with its conserved first and last residue. Fields, in order: J gene, clone size, V gene, D gene, CDR3 length, CDR3 DNA, CDR3 protein. The D gene is left open where the match is weak. Size tells how often a clone was seen (once, few, many) or the class of an expanded clone, and some rows leave it out.

>TRBJ2-3|few|TRBV3-1|NA|16
TGTGCCAGCAGCCAGCCTCCTACTGGGGGCACAGATACGCAGTATTTT
CASSQPPTGGTDTQYF
>TRBJ2-3|NA|TRBV12-3/TRBV12-4|TRBD1|15
TGTGCCAGCAAACAACAGGGGCAAGAAGGAGATACGCAGTATTTT
CASKQQGQEGDTQYF
>TRBJ1-2|NA|TRBV28|NA|14
TGTACCAGCAGTTTCCCCCTGAGGTTGTATGGCTACACCTTC
CTSSFPLRLYGYTF
>TRBJ2-5|NA|TRBV10-3|NA|12
TGTGCCATCAGTGAGGAGCGAGAGACCCAGTACTTC
CAISEERETQYF
>TRBJ2-5|NA|TRBV6-6|TRBD2|17
TGTGCCAGCAGTTACTCGGATCTAGCGGGGGGTGAAGAGACCCAGTACTTC
CASSYSDLAGGEETQYF
>TRBJ2-3|many|TRBV29-1|NA|12
TGCAGCGTTGAACCGTTCACAGATACGCAGTATTTT
CSVEPFTDTQYF
>TRBJ2-1|few|TRBV4-1|TRBD2|16
TGCGCCAGCAGCCAAGACTGGGCGGGGGGGACGAATGAGCAGTTCTTC
CASSQDWAGGTNEQFF
>TRBJ2-7|NA|TRBV6-1|TRBD2|17
TGTGCCAGCAGTGGGACTAGCGGGGGCCTCCCCTACAATGAGCAGTACTTC
CASSGTSGGLPYNEQYF
>TRBJ2-5|few|TRBV10-3|TRBD2|16
TGTGCCATCAGTGAACGACTAGCGGGGAAACAAGAGACCCAGTACTTC
CAISERLAGKQETQYF
>TRBJ2-7|NA|TRBV30|NA|12
TGTGCCTGGAGTCAGGCAGTAGAAGAGCAGTACTTC
CAWSQAVEEQYF
>TRBJ2-5|NA|TRBV15|TRBD2|16
TGTGCCACCAGCAGAGGACTAGCGGGCCTCCAAGAGACCCAGTACTTC
CATSRGLAGLQETQYF
>TRBJ2-5|NA|TRBV20-1|NA|14
TGCAGTGCTAGAGATGCAGGGGTCCAAGAGACCCAGTACTTC
CSARDAGVQETQYF
>TRBJ2-5|few|TRBV11-2|TRBD2|16
TGTGCCAGCAGCCGACTAGCGCCTGTGGGAAAAGAGACCCAGTACTTC
CASSRLAPVGKETQYF
>TRBJ2-7|few|TRBV10-3|NA|13
TGTGCCATCGCCTTCCGAAGGGGGTACGAGCAGTACTTC
CAIAFRRGYEQYF
>TRBJ2-7|NA|TRBV20-1|TRBD1|11
TGCAGTGCCGCGACAGGGATCGAGCAGTACTTC
CSAATGIEQYF
>TRBJ2-1|few|TRBV7-9|TRBD2|16
TGTGCCAGCAGCTTAGAGCGGGGGGCGTCCTACAATGAGCAGTTCTTC
CASSLERGASYNEQFF
>TRBJ1-1|once|TRBV6-5|NA|13
TGTGCCAGCAGTTCCTCCGGGACGGGGGAAGCTTTCTTT
CASSSSGTGEAFF
>TRBJ2-7|NA|TRBV7-2|NA|14
TGTGCCACCAGTTCCCATGGACTCCTCTCCGAGCAGTACTTC
CATSSHGLLSEQYF
>TRBJ1-2|few|TRBV5-1|TRBD1|15
TGCGCCAGCCGCTCCGGGACAGGGGGGCTCTATGGCTACACCTTC
CASRSGTGGLYGYTF
>TRBJ1-5|few|TRBV6-6|NA|17
TGTGCTAAGAGGTTTGTCCGGGGAAGGTTTGGAGATCAGCCCCAGCATTTT
CAKRFVRGRFGDQPQHF
>TRBJ1-1|many|TRBV18|NA|14
TGTGCCAGCAGTCCTCGGGGGGGGAACACTGAAGCTTTCTTT
CASSPRGGNTEAFF
>TRBJ2-5|NA|TRBV3-1|NA|15
TGTGCCAGCAGCCGCATTGCGTGGCCTCAAGAGACCCAGTACTTC
CASSRIAWPQETQYF
>TRBJ1-2|NA|TRBV4-2|NA|16
TGTGCCAGCAGCCAAGGTGGGGGGTCCGGATTTGGTGGCTACACCTTC
CASSQGGGSGFGGYTF
>TRBJ1-2|NA|TRBV7-9|NA|13
TGTGCCAGCAGCACAGACAGTCCCTATGGCTACACCTTC
CASSTDSPYGYTF
>TRBJ1-6|few|TRBV20-1|TRBD1|15
TGCAGTGCTCACTACCTAGGGGGCCTTAATTCACCCCTCCACTTT
CSAHYLGGLNSPLHF
>TRBJ1-2|once|TRBV10-3|NA|14
TGTGCCATCAGTGAGTCAACAGCCGTATATGGCTACACCTTC
CAISESTAVYGYTF
>TRBJ1-4|few|TRBV7-2|NA|14
TGTGCCAGCAGCTTTACAGGGCCTAATGAAAAACTGTTTTTT
CASSFTGPNEKLFF
>TRBJ2-3|NA|TRBV6-1|NA|17
TGTGCCAGCAGTGGGGCCCACGGCCTAGAGAGCACAGATACGCAGTATTTT
CASSGAHGLESTDTQYF